This T cell receptor (beta chain) was obtained from a study of T cell responses to AZD1222 COVID-19 vaccine. Study-wide results and limits: Across the whole spike, CD4 TCRs peaked at regions 160-218 and 743-854. Unmutated variant regions are reportedly the target of nearly half of TCRs that are spike-specific. Repertoire sampling occurred only after the peak T cell response.

In its sample, this clone was seen once. The antigen remains unidentified. Trimming removed 0 bases from V and 8 bases from J, with 13 bases in between. The CDR3 totals 14 residues. Germline V CDR1 and CDR2: LNHNV, YYDKDF (reference sequence). Using immunoSEQ multiplex PCR, the repertoire was profiled, and TCRdb retains in-frame clones only, with some absent. The sample gives 95,000 to 110,000 clones, roughly 87% of which show up once; approximately 4% is in the top ten. The TCR was taken from an adult in good health. V is TRBV15 and J is TRBJ1-2; D ambiguous. The material sequenced was peripheral blood, taken on day 0 of AZD1222 vaccination. The CDR3 sequence is CATSRDLADRGYTF. The DNA of the CDR3 is TGTGCCACCAGCAGAGATCTTGCAGACCGCGGCTACACCTTC. The full variable domain, its missing parts supplied by reference TRBV15 and TRBJ1-2, is DAMVIQNPRYQVTQFGKPVTLSCSQTLNHNVMYWYQQKSSQAPKLLFHYYDKDFNNEADTPDNFQSRRPNTSFCFLDIRSPGLGDTAMYLCATSRDLADRGYTFGSGTRLTVV.